This T cell receptor beta chain was recorded in a study of blood T cell repertoires in COVID-19 (dated by TCRdb to about 2020). For the study in its entirety: Collaborator samples came from the United States, Italy and Spain and covered acute and convalescent phases of COVID-19. The prospective study material was composed of cDNA or gDNA derived from T cells, B-cell-depleted T cells, or PBMCs. The dataset comprised deeply sampled blood TCRbeta repertoires from subjects exposed to, actively infected with, or recovered from COVID-19. The repertoires were released in a freely available public database meant as a resource for research on the immune response to SARS-CoV-2. Samples were obtained from the ongoing ImmuneRACE study (first 160 participants) and from 1,200 or so subjects provided by 6 global collaborators. The sample metadata nearly always contained a de-identified subject ID, COVID-19 status, age in years and sex. Where available, HLA class I and class II types were taken from metadata supplied by the sample provider and were not determined by assay-based typing.

Collaborating institutions collected whole blood in K2EDTA tubes following their own protocols. Collaborator samples were shipped for TCRbeta analysis as frozen whole blood, isolated PBMCs, or DNA extracted from either sample type. The CDR3 holds 12 amino acids from the cysteine to the phenylalanine. Just the 36-base CDR3 DNA is kept, in frame starting at base 1. From a lookup of the germline V gene, CDR1 and CDR2 are SGHTA and FQGNSA. Ends trimmed: V by 5 bases, J by 9 bases; bases unmatched to a gene: 3. To note about this clone: Its antigen is still unknown. There are no base qualities to consult, and no much larger clone falls within one base.

The immunoSEQ Assay, a bias-controlled multiplex PCR, was used to amplify TCRbeta CDR3 regions from genomic DNA. From the authors' description of their analysis: Within the assay, amplification of reference gene primers was used to estimate how many nucleated cells each sample contained. To quantify the absolute abundance of each unique TCRbeta CDR3 rearrangement, sequence reads were collapsed and filtered. For each sample, productive Simpson clonality was calculated as the square root of Simpson's diversity index over productive rearrangements. TCRdb took over this immuneACCESS table, retaining in-frame rearrangements with V and J assigned. Such tables are incomplete; in checked studies, under half of the missing clones stem from an unresolved V gene, and the remainder is unexplained. V, J and clone size are taken as reported in that table, and D and trimming were inferred from the DNA itself. The sample profile shows roughly 190,000 clones; around 83% of them were found once. Of the sample, 7% to 7.5% is held by the ten largest clones.

What the study reported, not specific to this receptor: How much clinical and demographic metadata was included differed by source and by participant, and the metadata was provided uncurated.

Sequencing used peripheral blood. The clonotype originates from a woman of 80 years or more in a cohort sampled during active or convalescent COVID-19. The sequence is built from TRBV7-2 and TRBJ1-2; 10 bases in the middle match TRBD1. CDR3 sequence: CASSPTGGRYTF. In nucleotide form, the sequence is TGTGCCAGCAGCCCGACAGGGGGCCGCTACACCTTC.